This TCR beta chain is from a study of blood T cell repertoires in COVID-19. In the study overall: The United States, Italy and Spain supplied acute and convalescent COVID-19 samples. T cells, B-cell-depleted T cells, or PBMCs supplied cDNA or gDNA.

Original handling: Reference gene primers were amplified, and this amplification served to estimate nucleated cell counts. Produced via immunoSEQ multiplex PCR; TCRdb's table is partial and in-frame only. V, J and clone size are taken as reported in that table, and D and trimming were inferred from the DNA itself. Altogether about 66,000 clones are present, around nine tenths being singletons, with the ten largest covering approximately 1.5%. With 6 bases removed from V and 2 bases from J, the gap between germline ends came to 20 bases. The CDR3 runs to 16 residues. CDR1 is MNHNY, CDR2 SVGAGI, per germline (reference sequence).

This TCR came from a man aged 60 to 69 with acute or convalescent COVID-19. J is TRBJ2-7 and V is TRBV6-6; TRBD2 might be the D (5 bases). Sequenced: peripheral blood. CDR3 DNA: TGTGCCAGCAGCAGACCCCGCCGGGATACCCCCTACGAGCAGTACTTC. Its protein is CASSRPRRDTPYEQYF.